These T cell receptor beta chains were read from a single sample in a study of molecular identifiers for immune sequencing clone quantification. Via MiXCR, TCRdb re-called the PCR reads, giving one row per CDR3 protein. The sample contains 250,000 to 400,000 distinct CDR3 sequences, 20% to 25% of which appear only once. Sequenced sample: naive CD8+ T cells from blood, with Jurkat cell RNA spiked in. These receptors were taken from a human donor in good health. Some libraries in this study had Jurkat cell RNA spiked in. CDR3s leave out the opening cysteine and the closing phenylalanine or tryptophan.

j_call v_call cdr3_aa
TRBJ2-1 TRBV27 ASSFPGAYNEQF
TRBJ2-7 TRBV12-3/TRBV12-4 ASSPTDYEQY
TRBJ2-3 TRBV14 ASSQVGTSGTDTQY
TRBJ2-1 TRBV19 ASSPLPTYNEQF
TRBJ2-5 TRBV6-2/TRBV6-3 ASINSGRTQETQY
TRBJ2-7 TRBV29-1 SVVGATYEQY
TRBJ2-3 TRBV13 ASSAVGGRGTDTQY
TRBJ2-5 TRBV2 ASSVTEIQETQY
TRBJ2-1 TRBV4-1 ASSQDRGDEQF
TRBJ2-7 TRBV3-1 ASSPTSGVTYEQC
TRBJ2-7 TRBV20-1 SARGDATSSYEQY
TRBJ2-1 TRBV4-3 ASSQDTSGKYNEQF
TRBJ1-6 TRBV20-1 SASYTGINSPLH
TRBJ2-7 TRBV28 ASSTHSSPEQY
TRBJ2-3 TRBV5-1 ASSLVQRGSTDTQY
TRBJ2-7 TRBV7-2 ASSLIGAAYEQY
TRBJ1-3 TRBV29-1 SAEGGVSGNTIY
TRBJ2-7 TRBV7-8 ASSRDRQPRTYEQY
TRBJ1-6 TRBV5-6 ASSWGTRNSPLH
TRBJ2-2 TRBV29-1 SVLWTENTGELF
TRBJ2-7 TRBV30 AWSVGQGYEQY
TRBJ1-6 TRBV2 ASSDHVSSYNSPLH
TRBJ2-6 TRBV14 ASSQDNRGRVDGANVLT
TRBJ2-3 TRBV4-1 ASSQVGLEGTDTQY
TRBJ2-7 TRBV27 ASSEAQRHYGQY
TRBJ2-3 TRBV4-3 ASSQGTSKLYTDTQY
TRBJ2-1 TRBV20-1 SARGPSATGEF
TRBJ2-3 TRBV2 ASSEPFGGPSDTQY
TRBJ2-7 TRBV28 ASSTPRTGVRWEQY
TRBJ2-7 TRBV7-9 ASSPGTQAEQY
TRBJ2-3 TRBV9 ASSVGLAGNTDTQY
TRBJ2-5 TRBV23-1 ASRRSQGAQETQY
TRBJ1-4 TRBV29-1 SVEDLGGGNEKLF
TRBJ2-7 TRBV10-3 AISESEAGWYEQY
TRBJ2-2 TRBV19 ASSIMTGELF
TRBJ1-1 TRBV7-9 ASRPEDRVFTEAF
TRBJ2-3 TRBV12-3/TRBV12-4 ASSTRTSTDTQY
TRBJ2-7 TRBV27 ASSLSGSGSEQY
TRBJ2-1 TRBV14 ASRPGLAGGYNEQF
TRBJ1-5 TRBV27 ASSPLISNQPQH
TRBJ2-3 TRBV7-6 ASSNSLPGLDTDTQY
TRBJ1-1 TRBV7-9 ASSSPVARGEAF
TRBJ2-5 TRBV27 ASSSQTGETQY
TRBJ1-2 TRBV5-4 ASSPGGIYGYT
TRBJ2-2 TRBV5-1 ASSLGRDGIGELF
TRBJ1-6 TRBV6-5 ASSYSTGIKTNTLH
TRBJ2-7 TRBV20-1 SARDSGTPSYEQY
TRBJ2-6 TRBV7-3 ASSLVTSGWSGANVLT
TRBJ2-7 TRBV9 ASSPYRESSYEQY